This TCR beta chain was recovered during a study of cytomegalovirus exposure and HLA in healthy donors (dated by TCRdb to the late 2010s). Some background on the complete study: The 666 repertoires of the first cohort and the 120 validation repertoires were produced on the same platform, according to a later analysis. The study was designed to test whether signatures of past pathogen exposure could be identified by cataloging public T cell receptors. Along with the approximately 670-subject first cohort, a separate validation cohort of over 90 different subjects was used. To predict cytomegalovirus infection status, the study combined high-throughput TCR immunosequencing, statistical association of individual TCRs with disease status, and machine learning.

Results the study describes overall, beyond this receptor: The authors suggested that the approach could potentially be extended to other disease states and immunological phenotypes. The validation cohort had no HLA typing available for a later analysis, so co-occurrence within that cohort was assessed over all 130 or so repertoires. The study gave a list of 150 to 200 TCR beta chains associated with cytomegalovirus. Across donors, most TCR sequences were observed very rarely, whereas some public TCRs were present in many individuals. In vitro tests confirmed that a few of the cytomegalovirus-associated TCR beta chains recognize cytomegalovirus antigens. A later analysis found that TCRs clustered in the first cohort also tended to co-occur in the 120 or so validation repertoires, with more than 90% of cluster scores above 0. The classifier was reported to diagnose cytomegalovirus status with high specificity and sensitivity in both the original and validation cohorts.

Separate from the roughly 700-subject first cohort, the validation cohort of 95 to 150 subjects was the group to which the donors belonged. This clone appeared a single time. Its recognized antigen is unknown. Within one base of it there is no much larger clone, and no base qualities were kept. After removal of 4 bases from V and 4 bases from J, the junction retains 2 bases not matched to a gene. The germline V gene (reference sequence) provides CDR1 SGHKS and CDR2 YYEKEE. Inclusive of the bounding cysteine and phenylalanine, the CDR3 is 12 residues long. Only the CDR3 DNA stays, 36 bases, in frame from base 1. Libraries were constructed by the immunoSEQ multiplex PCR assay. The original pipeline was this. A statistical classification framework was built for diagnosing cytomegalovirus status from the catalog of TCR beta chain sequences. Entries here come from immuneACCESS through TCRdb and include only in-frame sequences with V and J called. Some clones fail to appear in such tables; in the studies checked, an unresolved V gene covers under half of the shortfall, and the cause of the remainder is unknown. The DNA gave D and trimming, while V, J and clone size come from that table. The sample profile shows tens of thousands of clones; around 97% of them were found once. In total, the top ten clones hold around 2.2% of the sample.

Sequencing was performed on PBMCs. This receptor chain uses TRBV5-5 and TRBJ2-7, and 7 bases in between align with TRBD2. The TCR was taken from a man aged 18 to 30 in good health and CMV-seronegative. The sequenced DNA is TGTGCCAGCAGCCCCGGGGGGTACGAGCAGTACTTC. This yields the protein CASSPGGYEQYF.